The clone carrying this TCR beta chain was seen at least ten times. The antigen remains undetermined. The record originates from a study of human T cells and chemical hapten exposure. As for the study in general: Researchers reported sensitizing a roughly 2 cm by roughly 2 cm upper inner arm skin site with 2% DPC. The scalp of each patient received a weekly diphenylcyclopropenone dose for the full approximately 24-week study.

It was the library that attached unique molecular identifiers to individual cDNA molecules. TCRdb processed the RACE reads anew with MiXCR; each CDR3 protein has one entry. The profile covers fewer than 85,000 distinct CDR3 sequences, with around a tenth appearing a single time and approximately 1.4% taken by the ten largest. Time point given: patch test 2, 6 weeks after DPC sensitization. Specified treatment: therapeutic diphenylcyclopropenone sensitization with weekly scalp DPC. Per the germline V gene, CDR1 is MNHEY and CDR2 is SVGEGT. The CDR3 loop spans 18 amino acids. Trimming removed 0 bases from V and 2 bases from J; junction bases left unmatched: 8. Study findings and constraints: Controls formed significantly fewer large CDR3 similarity clusters than expanded TCRs did.

The TCR comes from a young man with alopecia areata. Some clones in this sample may be carry-over from other donors' samples. The source was whole blood, collected in connection with sensitization to the hapten diphenylcyclopropenone (DPC). V gene TRBV6-2 or TRBV6-3 combines with J gene TRBJ2-3, with 10 positions matching TRBD2. Here the CDR3 reads CASSYSPTSGAPTDTQYF. The CDR3 DNA reads as TGTGCCAGCAGTTACTCTCCTACTAGCGGGGCTCCCACAGATACGCAGTATTTT.